A selection of T cell receptor beta chains follows, all from one sample in a study of blood T cells in healthy people across ages. TCRdb called the 5' RACE reads again in MiXCR, with one record for every CDR3 protein. The sample records 1.5 million to 2 million distinct CDR3 sequences, approximately 39% being singletons. The material sequenced was blood. The receptors here all came from a human donor in good health. The CDR3 runs from the conserved cysteine through the conserved F or W. D genes are given only for firm matches. Size tells how often a clone was seen (once, few, many) or the class of an expanded clone, and some rows leave it out.

CDR3aa,CDR3nt,j_gene,v_gene,abundance,d_gene
CASSPREQNYGYTF,TGTGCCAGCTCACCACGGGAACAGAACTATGGCTACACCTTC,TRBJ1-2,TRBV18,.,.
CASSVDSGGAWANEQFF,TGCGCCAGCAGCGTCGATAGCGGGGGGGCCTGGGCAAATGAGCAGTTCTTC,TRBJ2-1,TRBV5-1,.,TRBD2
CSVHRALYNEQFF,TGCAGCGTCCACCGGGCCCTGTACAATGAGCAGTTCTTC,TRBJ2-1,TRBV29-1,.,.
CASSLWTGGQDEQYF,TGTGCCAGCAGCCTTTGGACGGGGGGGCAAGACGAGCAGTACTTC,TRBJ2-7,TRBV7-2,.,TRBD2
CASTPGNRGQSEAFF,TGTGCCAGCACCCCGGGGAACAGGGGTCAATCCGAGGCTTTCTTT,TRBJ1-1,TRBV7-9,.,TRBD1
CASKTNGGHEQYF,TGTGCCAGCAAAACTAATGGAGGGCACGAGCAGTACTTC,TRBJ2-7,TRBV12-3/TRBV12-4,few,.
CASSAAGKSYNEQFF,TGTGCCAGCAGTGCAGCGGGGAAGTCCTACAATGAGCAGTTCTTC,TRBJ2-1,TRBV6-5,.,TRBD2
CASTYTEADTQYF,TGTGCCAGCACTTATACGGAGGCAGATACGCAGTATTTT,TRBJ2-3,TRBV6-2/TRBV6-3,.,.
CASSLAGGIGETQYF,TGTGCCAGCAGCTTAGCGGGGGGGATAGGAGAGACCCAGTACTTC,TRBJ2-5,TRBV5-1,.,TRBD2
CASSKAASGATSGNEQFF,TGTGCCAGCAGCAAAGCGGCTAGCGGGGCCACGAGTGGTAATGAGCAGTTCTTC,TRBJ2-1,TRBV21-1,few,.
CASISGTAAGKLFF,TGTGCCAGCATTTCCGGGACGGCTGCAGGAAAACTGTTTTTT,TRBJ1-4,TRBV7-9,.,.
CASSRRAPNHEQFF,TGCGCCAGCAGCCGACGAGCACCCAATCATGAGCAGTTCTTC,TRBJ2-1,TRBV4-3,few,.
CATSTWDTIYF,TGTGCCACGAGTACCTGGGACACCATATATTTT,TRBJ1-3,TRBV12-3/TRBV12-4,.,.
CATSRDLPVGSGETQYF,TGTGCCACCAGCAGAGATCTGCCGGTAGGGAGTGGAGAGACCCAGTACTTC,TRBJ2-5,TRBV15,few,.
CASSQEFLSYNEQFF,TGCGCCAGCAGCCAAGAGTTCCTCTCCTACAATGAGCAGTTCTTC,TRBJ2-1,TRBV4-3,few,.
CASDSTSPQETQYF,TGTGCCAGTGACAGTACTTCACCTCAAGAGACCCAGTACTTC,TRBJ2-5,TRBV6-2/TRBV6-3,.,.
CASRLRGTVNQPQHF,TGTGCCAGCAGGTTGAGAGGGACGGTCAATCAGCCCCAGCATTTT,TRBJ1-5,TRBV12-3/TRBV12-4,few,.
CSALTPSGGQETQYF,TGCAGTGCTCTAACCCCTAGCGGGGGCCAAGAGACCCAGTACTTC,TRBJ2-5,TRBV20-1,.,TRBD2
CASSQADRGGGYTF,TGCGCCAGCAGCCAAGCAGACAGGGGGGGAGGCTACACCTTC,TRBJ1-2,TRBV4-3,few,TRBD1
CASSLPELLGLETQYF,TGTGCCAGCAGCTTACCAGAACTACTAGGGTTGGAGACCCAGTACTTC,TRBJ2-5,TRBV7-9,few,.
CASSLPFPYEQYF,TGTGCCAGCAGCTTGCCTTTTCCCTACGAGCAGTACTTC,TRBJ2-7,TRBV7-9,few,.
CVSSLGTGSYNEQFF,TGTGTCAGCTCACTTGGGACTGGATCCTACAATGAGCAGTTCTTC,TRBJ2-1,TRBV18,.,.
CSARSQATQETQYF,TGCAGTGCTAGAAGTCAGGCGACCCAAGAGACCCAGTACTTC,TRBJ2-5,TRBV20-1,.,.
CSAAGTSVGEQFF,TGCAGCGCCGCCGGGACTAGCGTAGGTGAGCAGTTCTTC,TRBJ2-1,TRBV29-1,few,TRBD2
CASSYSQGAGGYTF,TGTGCCAGCAGTTACTCACAGGGGGCTGGGGGCTACACCTTC,TRBJ1-2,TRBV6-5,.,TRBD1
CASRSGQGDGYTF,TGTGCCAGCAGGAGCGGACAGGGGGATGGCTACACCTTC,TRBJ1-2,TRBV6-5,.,TRBD1
CASSPILGGNIQYF,TGTGCCAGCAGTCCAATCCTAGGAGGGAACATTCAGTACTTC,TRBJ2-4,TRBV12-3/TRBV12-4,.,.
CASSSRLLQGASEQFF,TGCGCCAGCAGCTCCCGACTCTTACAGGGGGCGAGTGAGCAGTTCTTC,TRBJ2-1,TRBV4-1,few,TRBD1
CASSPRTSGGTLIPDTQYF,TGTGCCAGCAGCCCCAGGACTAGCGGGGGGACCTTGATCCCAGATACGCAGTATTTT,TRBJ2-3,TRBV7-8,.,TRBD2
CASSVGGGQFYGYTF,TGTGCCAGCAGCGTAGGAGGAGGGCAGTTCTATGGCTACACCTTC,TRBJ1-2,TRBV9,few,.
CASSQDAGPLSPLHF,TGCGCCAGCAGCCAAGATGCCGGACCTCTTTCACCCCTCCACTTT,TRBJ1-6,TRBV4-3,once,.
CASSPGPPPQFF,TGTGCCAGCAGCCCGGGGCCTCCCCCTCAGTTCTTC,TRBJ2-1,TRBV7-3,few,.
CAISDLIRGESDGTDTQYF,TGTGCCATCAGTGATCTTATTCGCGGGGAGAGTGACGGCACAGATACGCAGTATTTT,TRBJ2-3,TRBV10-3,.,.
CASSTRLAGPQETQYF,TGTGCCAGCAGCACCCGACTAGCGGGGCCCCAAGAGACCCAGTACTTC,TRBJ2-5,TRBV7-8,few,TRBD2
CASTPSYTDTQYF,TGTGCCAGCACACCGTCTTACACAGATACGCAGTATTTT,TRBJ2-3,TRBV5-6,.,.
CASSPRTGGVYNEQFF,TGTGCCAGCAGTCCCCGGACAGGGGGCGTCTACAATGAGCAGTTCTTC,TRBJ2-1,TRBV27,.,TRBD1
CASSEPATDSFNEKLFF,TGTGCCAGCAGTGAACCAGCTACCGACTCCTTCAATGAAAAACTGTTTTTT,TRBJ1-4,TRBV25-1,few,.
CASSLRVRDSHHTQYF,TGCGCCAGCAGCCTCCGCGTCCGAGACAGTCATCATACGCAGTATTTT,TRBJ2-3,TRBV5-1,.,.
CASAEAATNEKLFF,TGTGCCAGCGCAGAAGCGGCAACTAATGAAAAACTGTTTTTT,TRBJ1-4,TRBV3-1,.,.
CASSLAEQEQFF,TGTGCCAGCAGCTTAGCTGAACAGGAGCAGTTCTTC,TRBJ2-1,TRBV7-9,few,.
CASSQARHLYGQYF,TGCGCCAGCAGCCAAGCGCGGCACCTCTACGGGCAGTACTTC,TRBJ2-7,TRBV4-3,.,.
CASSSLVGLAGALNEQFF,TGTGCCAGCAGCTCCTTGGTGGGACTAGCGGGGGCCCTCAATGAGCAGTTCTTC,TRBJ2-1,TRBV7-2,.,TRBD2
CASSFPEYYEQYF,TGTGCCAGCAGTTTCCCGGAGTACTACGAGCAGTACTTC,TRBJ2-7,TRBV28,few,.
CASRHRTADGYTF,TGTGCCAGCAGACACAGGACAGCTGATGGCTACACCTTC,TRBJ1-2,TRBV12-3/TRBV12-4,.,.
CATSGGGQASYEQYF,TGTGCCACCAGCGGCGGGGGGCAGGCGAGCTACGAGCAGTACTTC,TRBJ2-7,TRBV15,.,TRBD2
CASSLMGVGGNEQFF,TGTGCCAGCAGCTTAATGGGGGTGGGAGGCAATGAGCAGTTCTTC,TRBJ2-1,TRBV7-2,.,.